A selection of T cell receptor beta chains follows, all from one sample in a study of T cell clones after liver transplantation. Only in-frame clones appear in the TCRdb table, and some are missing; sequencing was by immunoSEQ multiplex PCR. Of about 74,000 clones in the sample, approximately 80% were seen once. The sequenced sample was CD4+ T cells from blood, obtained before liver transplant. All receptors derive from a human donor who received a liver transplant. Each CDR3 is given without its conserved first and last residue. A D gene is named only where the DNA matches it firmly.

cdr3_aa v_call d_call
ASSGTPGQPQH TRBV6-4 NA
ASSLVRANLNTEAF TRBV5-6 NA
ASSEESYQETQY TRBV2 NA
SGTIGVGTDTQY TRBV29-1 NA
ASSLKGFVRF TRBV5-8 NA
ASSLGTWNTEAF TRBV7-2 NA
ASRPHGQGYQETQY TRBV5-1 TRBD1
ASSFRASGANVLT TRBV28 NA
ASGETQY TRBV6-1 NA
ASSPGQGSNSGANVLT TRBV18 TRBD1
ASSSQGVSGNTIY TRBV6-6 TRBD1
ASSRDETRISYNEQF TRBV4-2 NA
ASSLMMKTQY TRBV7-3 NA
ASSPPGQGAYEQY TRBV28 TRBD1
ASKSYGEPSYEQY TRBV28 NA
ASSLALNNEQF TRBV7-8 NA
ASSLHQGMTGELF TRBV5-4 NA
ASSSLSGDRGHEQY TRBV11-2 TRBD1
ATVQDSYNEQF TRBV2 NA
ASSQGAAGGETQY TRBV4-1 NA
ASSQDIRFRSDTQY TRBV14 NA
AISADRDYGYT TRBV10-3 TRBD1
ASSFGGRGLSNYGYT TRBV27 TRBD1
ASAPDSIYGYT TRBV2 NA
ASSLGTSGRGNEQF TRBV5-1 TRBD2
ASSLVPGTSGRLGNEQF TRBV5-5 TRBD2